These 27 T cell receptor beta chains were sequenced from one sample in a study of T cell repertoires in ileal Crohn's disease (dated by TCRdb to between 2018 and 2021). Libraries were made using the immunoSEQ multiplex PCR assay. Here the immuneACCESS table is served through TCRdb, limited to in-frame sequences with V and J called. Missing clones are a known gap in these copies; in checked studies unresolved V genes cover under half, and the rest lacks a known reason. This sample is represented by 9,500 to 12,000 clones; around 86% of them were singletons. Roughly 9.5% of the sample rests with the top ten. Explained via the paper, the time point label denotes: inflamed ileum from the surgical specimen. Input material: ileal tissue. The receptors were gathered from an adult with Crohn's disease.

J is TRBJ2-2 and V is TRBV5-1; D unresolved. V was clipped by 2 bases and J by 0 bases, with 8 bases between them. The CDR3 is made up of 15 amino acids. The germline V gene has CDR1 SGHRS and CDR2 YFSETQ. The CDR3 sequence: CASSFSTANTGELFF. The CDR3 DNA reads TGCGCCAGCAGCTTCTCAACAGCGAACACCGGGGAGCTGTTTTTT.

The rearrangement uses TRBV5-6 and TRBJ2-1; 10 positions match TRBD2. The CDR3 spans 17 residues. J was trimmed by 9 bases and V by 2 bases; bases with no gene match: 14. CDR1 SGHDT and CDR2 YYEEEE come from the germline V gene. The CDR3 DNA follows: TGTGCCAGCAGCTTTCGGCGAGCGGGAGGGATTTCTGTTGAGCAGTTCTTC. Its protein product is CASSFRRAGGISVEQFF.

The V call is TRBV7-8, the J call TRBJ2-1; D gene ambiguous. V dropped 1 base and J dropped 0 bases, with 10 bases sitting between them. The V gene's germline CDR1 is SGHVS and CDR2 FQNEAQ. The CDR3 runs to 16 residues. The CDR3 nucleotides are TGTGCCAGCAGCTTAGGTGCGGTCAGCTCCTACAATGAGCAGTTCTTC. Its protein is CASSLGAVSSYNEQFF. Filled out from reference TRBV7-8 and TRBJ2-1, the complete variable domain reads GAGVSQSPRYKVAKRGQDVALRCDPISGHVSLFWYQQALGQGPEFLTYFQNEAQLDKSGLPSDRFFAERPEGSVSTLKIQRTQQEDSAVYLCASSLGAVSSYNEQFFGPGTRLTVL.

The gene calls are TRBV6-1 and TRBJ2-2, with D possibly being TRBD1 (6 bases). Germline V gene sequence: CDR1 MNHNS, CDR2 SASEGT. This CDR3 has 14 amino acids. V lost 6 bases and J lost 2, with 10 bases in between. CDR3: CASSPQGNTGELFF. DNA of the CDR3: TGTGCCAGCAGCCCACAGGGAAACACCGGGGAGCTGTTTTTT.

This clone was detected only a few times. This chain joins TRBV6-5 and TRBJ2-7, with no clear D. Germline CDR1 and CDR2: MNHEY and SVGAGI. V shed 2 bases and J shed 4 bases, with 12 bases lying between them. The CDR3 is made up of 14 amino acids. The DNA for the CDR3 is TGTGCCAGCAGTTACGGTGCAACAATTTACGAGCAGTACTTC. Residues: CASSYGATIYEQYF.

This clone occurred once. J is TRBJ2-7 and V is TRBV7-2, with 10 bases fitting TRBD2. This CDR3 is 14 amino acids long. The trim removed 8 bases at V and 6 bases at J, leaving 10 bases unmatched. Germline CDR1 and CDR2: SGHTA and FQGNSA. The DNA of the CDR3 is TGTGCCAGCCTAAATAGCGGGAGGCCCAGCGAGCAGTACTTC. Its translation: CASLNSGRPSEQYF.

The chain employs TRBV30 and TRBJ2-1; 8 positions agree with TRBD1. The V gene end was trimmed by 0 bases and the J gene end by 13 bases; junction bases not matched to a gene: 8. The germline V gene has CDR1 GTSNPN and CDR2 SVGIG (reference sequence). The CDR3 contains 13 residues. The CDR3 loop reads CAWSVDRGSVQFF. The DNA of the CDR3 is TGTGCCTGGAGTGTCGACAGGGGATCGGTCCAGTTCTTC.

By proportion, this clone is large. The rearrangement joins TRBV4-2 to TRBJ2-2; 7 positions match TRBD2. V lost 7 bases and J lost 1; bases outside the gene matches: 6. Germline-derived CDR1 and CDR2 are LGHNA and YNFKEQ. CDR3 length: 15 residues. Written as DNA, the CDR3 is TGTGCCAGCAAGGAGGAGCGGGAGAACACCGGGGAGCTGTTTTTT. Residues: CASKEERENTGELFF.

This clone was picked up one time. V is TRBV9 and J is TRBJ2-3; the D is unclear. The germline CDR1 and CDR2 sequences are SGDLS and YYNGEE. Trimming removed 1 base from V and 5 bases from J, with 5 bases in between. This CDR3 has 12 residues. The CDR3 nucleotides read TGTGCCAGCAGCGTAAGGGAAGATACGCAGTATTTT. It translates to CASSVREDTQYF.

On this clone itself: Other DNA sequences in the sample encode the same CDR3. The CDR3, as DNA: TGTGCCAGCTCATCAGGGGTCGGCGAGACCCAGTACTTC. Amino acids: CASSSGVGETQYF. The J gene is TRBJ2-5, the V gene TRBV18, with D possibly matching TRBD1 (6 bases). Trimming pared 5 bases from V and 5 bases from J, leaving 12 bases between. The CDR3 spans 13 residues. The germline V gene encodes CDR1 KGHSH and CDR2 LQKENI.

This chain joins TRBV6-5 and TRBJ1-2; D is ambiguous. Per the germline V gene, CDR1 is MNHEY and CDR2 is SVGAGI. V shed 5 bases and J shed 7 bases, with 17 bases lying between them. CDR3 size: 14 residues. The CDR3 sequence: CASSPPDMSAGYTF. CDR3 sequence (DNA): TGTGCCAGCAGTCCCCCCGACATGTCGGCTGGCTACACCTTC.

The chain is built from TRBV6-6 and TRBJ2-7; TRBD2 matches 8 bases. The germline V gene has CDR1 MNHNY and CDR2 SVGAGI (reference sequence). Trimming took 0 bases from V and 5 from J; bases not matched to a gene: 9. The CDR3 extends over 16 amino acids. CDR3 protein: CASSYSTSSGFHEQYF. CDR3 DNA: TGTGCCAGCAGTTACTCGACCTCTAGCGGGTTCCACGAGCAGTACTTC.

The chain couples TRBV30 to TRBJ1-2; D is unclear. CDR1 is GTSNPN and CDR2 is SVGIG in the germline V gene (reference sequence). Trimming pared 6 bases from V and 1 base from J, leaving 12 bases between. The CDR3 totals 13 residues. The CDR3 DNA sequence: TGTGCCTGCCGGAAGGGCAGTAACTATGGCTACACCTTC. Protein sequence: CACRKGSNYGYTF.

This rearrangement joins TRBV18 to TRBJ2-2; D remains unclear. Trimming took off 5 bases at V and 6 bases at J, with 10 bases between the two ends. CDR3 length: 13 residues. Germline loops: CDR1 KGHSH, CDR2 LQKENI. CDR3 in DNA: TGTGCCAGCTCAGATTCTCAGGCCGGGGAGCTGTTTTTT. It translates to CASSDSQAGELFF.

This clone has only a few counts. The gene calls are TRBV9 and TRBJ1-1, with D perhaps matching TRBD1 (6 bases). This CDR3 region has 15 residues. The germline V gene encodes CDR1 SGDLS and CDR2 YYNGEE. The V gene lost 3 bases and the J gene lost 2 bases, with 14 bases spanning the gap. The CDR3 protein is CASSAQGYFNTEAFF. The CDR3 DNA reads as TGTGCCAGCAGCGCCCAGGGGTATTTCAACACTGAAGCTTTCTTT.

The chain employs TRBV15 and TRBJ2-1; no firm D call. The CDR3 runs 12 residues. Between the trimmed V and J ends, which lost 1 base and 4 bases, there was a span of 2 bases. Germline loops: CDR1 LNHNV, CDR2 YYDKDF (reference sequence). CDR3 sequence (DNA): TGTGCCACCAGCAGAGCATACAATGAGCAGTTCTTC. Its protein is CATSRAYNEQFF.

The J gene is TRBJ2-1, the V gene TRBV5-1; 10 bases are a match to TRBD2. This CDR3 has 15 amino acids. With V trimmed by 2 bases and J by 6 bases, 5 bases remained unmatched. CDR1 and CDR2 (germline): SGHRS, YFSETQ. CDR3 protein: CASSLAGGTTNEQFF. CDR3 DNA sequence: TGCGCCAGCAGCTTAGCGGGAGGGACCACCAATGAGCAGTTCTTC.

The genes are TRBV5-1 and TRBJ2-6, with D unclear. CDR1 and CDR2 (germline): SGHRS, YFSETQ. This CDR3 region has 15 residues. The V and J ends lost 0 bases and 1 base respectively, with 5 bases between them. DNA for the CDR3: TGCGCCAGCAGCTTGGATCGGTCTGGGGCCAACGTCCTGACTTTC. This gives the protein CASSLDRSGANVLTF.

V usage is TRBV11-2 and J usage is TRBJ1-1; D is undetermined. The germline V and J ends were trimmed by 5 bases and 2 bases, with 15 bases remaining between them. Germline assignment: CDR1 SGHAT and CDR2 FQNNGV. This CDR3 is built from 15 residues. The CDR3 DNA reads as TGTGCCAGCAGCCCCCGACCGGGCGGAAACACTGAAGCTTTCTTT. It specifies CASSPRPGGNTEAFF.

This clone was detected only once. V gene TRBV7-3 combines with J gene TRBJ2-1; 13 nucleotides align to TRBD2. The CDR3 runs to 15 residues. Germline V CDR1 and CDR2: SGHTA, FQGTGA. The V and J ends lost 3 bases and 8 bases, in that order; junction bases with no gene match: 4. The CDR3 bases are TGTGCCAGCAGCTTGGGACTAGCGGGGACCGATGAGCAGTTCTTC. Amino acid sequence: CASSLGLAGTDEQFF.

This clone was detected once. CDR3 bases: TGTGCCAGCAGAACAGACGGGAATTCACCCCTCCACTTT. Its translation: CASRTDGNSPLHF. The gene calls are TRBV6-5 and TRBJ1-6; D remains ambiguous. The length of the CDR3 is 13 residues. V lost 6 bases and J lost 7, with 10 bases in between. From germline, CDR1 is MNHEY and CDR2 SVGAGI.

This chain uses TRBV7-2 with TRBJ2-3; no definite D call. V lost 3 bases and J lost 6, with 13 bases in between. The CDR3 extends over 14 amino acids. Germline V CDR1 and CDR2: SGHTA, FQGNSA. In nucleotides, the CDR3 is TGTGCCAGCAGCTTCTGGTCAGAGGCGGATACGCAGTATTTT. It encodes CASSFWSEADTQYF.

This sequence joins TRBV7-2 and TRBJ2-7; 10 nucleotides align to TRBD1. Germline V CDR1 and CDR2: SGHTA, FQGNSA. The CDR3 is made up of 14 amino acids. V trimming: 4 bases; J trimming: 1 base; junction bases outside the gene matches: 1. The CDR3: CASSWGQGSYEQYV. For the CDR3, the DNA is TGTGCCAGCAGCTGGGGACAGGGGTCCTACGAGCAGTACGTC.

The CDR3 spells CASSLAGVGTEAFF. DNA for the CDR3: TGTGCCAGCAGCTTGGCGGGTGTAGGGACTGAAGCTTTCTTT. The chain is built from TRBV5-6 and TRBJ1-1; D is undetermined. CDR1 and CDR2 (germline): SGHDT, YYEEEE. The CDR3 length is 14 residues. Trimming stripped 0 bases from V and 5 bases from J, with 11 bases between. Using reference TRBV5-6 and TRBJ1-1 for the parts outside the CDR3, the full variable domain is DAGVTQSPTHLIKTRGQQVTLRCSPKSGHDTVSWYQQALGQGPQFIFQYYEEEERQRGNFPDRFSGHQFPNYSSELNVNALLLGDSALYLCASSLAGVGTEAFFGQGTRLTVV.

CDR3 residues: CASSPGGTDTQYF. Here the CDR3 DNA reads TGTGCCAGCAGTCCCGGAGGGACAGATACGCAGTATTTT. The V gene is TRBV6-6, the J gene TRBJ2-3; a weak D match, TRBD2 (6 bases). Trimming pared 5 bases from V and 3 bases from J, leaving 9 bases between. The germline CDR1 and CDR2 sequences are MNHNY and SVGAGI (reference sequence). CDR3 length: 13 residues.

The CDR3 region has the DNA TGCGCCAGCAGCCAAGTGGCGGGACCCTACGAGCAGTACGTC. Its translation: CASSQVAGPYEQYV. V usage is TRBV4-1 and J usage is TRBJ2-7, with a tentative D call TRBD2 (6 bases). Germline V gene sequence: CDR1 MGHRA, CDR2 YSYEKL. The CDR3 length is 14 residues. Deletions cut 1 base from V and 2 bases from J, with 9 bases between.

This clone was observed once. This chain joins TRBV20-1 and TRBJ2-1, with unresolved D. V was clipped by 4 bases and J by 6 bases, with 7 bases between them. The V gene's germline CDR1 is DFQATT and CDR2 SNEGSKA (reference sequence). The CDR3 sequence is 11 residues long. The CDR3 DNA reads TGCAGTGCTACCTCATCCAATGAGCAGTTCTTC. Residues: CSATSSNEQFF.